The 16 T cell receptor beta chains below were found in one sample sequenced in a study of CD8 T cells in Susac syndrome. RNA in amounts of roughly 0.5 to 1 ug was reverse transcribed with random hexamers. TCRdb reprocessed the immunoSEQ multiplex PCR reads with MiXCR, giving one entry per CDR3 protein. Found here are fewer than 250,000 distinct CDR3 sequences, more than 85% of them singletons; the top ten hold around 0.14%. What was sequenced was CD8+ T cells from PBMCs. Source of these receptors: a human donor with multiple sclerosis.

This clonotype is a singleton in its sample. This rearrangement joins TRBV9 to TRBJ2-1, with a weak D call TRBD2 (6 bases). The CDR3 has 14 amino acids. The V gene's germline CDR1 is SGDLS and CDR2 YYNGEE. Trimming took 2 bases from V and 10 from J, leaving 16 bases between them. CDR3 loop: CASSVGTRGVEQFF. The CDR3, as DNA: TGTGCCAGCAGCGTTGGGACGCGGGGTGTGGAGCAGTTCTTC.

The chain recombines TRBV6-5 with TRBJ2-3; possibly TRBD1 for D (5 bases). Per germline, CDR1 MNHEY and CDR2 SVGAGI. V lost 2 bases to trimming and J lost 1 base, with 16 bases between them. The CDR3 spans 17 residues. CDR3 residues: CASSYGVGARGTDTQYF. The CDR3 nucleotides read TGTGCCAGCAGTTACGGGGTAGGGGCTAGAGGCACAGATACGCAGTATTTT.

The rearrangement uses TRBV6-5 and TRBJ1-4, with D possibly TRBD1 on 6 matching bases. The CDR3 runs to 15 residues. The germline CDR1 and CDR2 sequences are MNHEY and SVGAGI. Trimming removed 4 bases at V and 8 bases at J, with 17 bases between. The CDR3 DNA follows: TGTGCCAGCAGTTCACAGGGTCGCGTTCGGGAAAAACTGTTTTTT. This translates into CASSSQGRVREKLFF.

The rearrangement links TRBV12-3 or TRBV12-4 to TRBJ2-5; possible D gene TRBD2, 6 bases. With 5 bases removed from V and 5 bases from J, the gap between germline ends came to 15 bases. This CDR3 is built from 14 residues. This CDR3 is CASSPPGGKETQYF. The CDR3 nucleotides are TGTGCCAGCAGTCCCCCCGGGGGAAAGGAGACCCAGTACTTC.

The chain has TRBV7-8 and TRBJ1-4; D gene ambiguous. Germline values: CDR1 SGHVS, CDR2 FQNEAQ. The CDR3 sequence is 14 residues long. V was pared by 0 bases and J by 8 bases, with 10 bases between. CDR3 in amino acids: CASSLARGWEKLFF. Here the CDR3 DNA reads TGTGCCAGCAGCTTAGCTCGGGGTTGGGAAAAACTGTTTTTT.

The V call is TRBV20-1, the J call TRBJ2-7; D may be TRBD1 (6 bases). The CDR3 runs to 12 residues. Germline loops: CDR1 DFQATT, CDR2 SNEGSKA (reference sequence). Trimming cost V 7 bases and J 5 bases, with 15 bases left between them. CDR3 loop: CSVKPWGHEQYF. CDR3 nucleotides: TGCAGTGTCAAGCCTTGGGGGCACGAGCAGTACTTC.

The chain carries TRBV7-9 and TRBJ2-7; D may be TRBD2 (7 bases). V was shortened by 5 bases and J by 7 bases, with 18 bases between the two germline ends. Germline loops: CDR1 SEHNR, CDR2 FQNEAQ (reference sequence). CDR3 length: 14 amino acids. CDR3 residues: CASSAGAGAGEQYF. CDR3 bases: TGTGCCAGCAGCGCCGGGGCGGGGGCGGGAGAGCAGTACTTC.

The rearrangement uses TRBV9 and TRBJ2-6; D remains unclear. Germline CDR1 reads SGDLS; CDR2 reads YYNGEE. This CDR3 comprises 17 residues. Trimming left V 6 bases short and J 1 base short, with 17 bases between. This chain's CDR3 is CASTTGPGWSGANVLTF. The DNA of the CDR3 is TGTGCCAGCACCACGGGCCCTGGTTGGTCTGGGGCCAACGTCCTGACTTTC.

The sample holds one count of this clonotype. The rearrangement links TRBV19 to TRBJ2-1; 9 bases line up with TRBD1. Germline V gene sequence: CDR1 LNHDA, CDR2 SQIVND (reference sequence). This CDR3 region has 17 residues. Losses at the gene ends were 1 base for V and 1 base for J; bases not matched to a gene: 5. CDR3 protein: CASSIGSGTGSYNEQFF. CDR3 nucleotide sequence: TGTGCCAGTAGTATAGGCTCCGGGACAGGGTCCTACAATGAGCAGTTCTTC.

The chain is built from TRBV5-1 and TRBJ2-5; D is perhaps TRBD2 (6 bases). CDR1 is SGHRS and CDR2 is YFSETQ in the germline V gene. The CDR3 has 15 amino acids. The germline V and J ends were trimmed by 0 bases and 3 bases, with 12 bases remaining between them. CDR3 nucleotide sequence: TGCGCCAGCAGCTTGGTCGGGGGTGCTAAAGAGACCCAGTACTTC. This translates into CASSLVGGAKETQYF.

This clonotype was picked up one time. The rearrangement uses TRBV7-8 and TRBJ2-7; D uncertain. Germline V lookup: CDR1 SGHVS, CDR2 FQNEAQ. The CDR3 totals 15 residues. Trimming left V 5 bases short and J 6 bases short, with 20 bases between. CDR3 DNA sequence: TGTGCCAGCAGCCGACGTGGTGTTTTCTCTGGCGAGCAGTACTTC. Amino acids: CASSRRGVFSGEQYF.

A few counts support this clonotype. V gene TRBV30 combines with J gene TRBJ2-7; possibly TRBD1 for D (6 bases). Germline V gives CDR1 GTSNPN, CDR2 SVGIG (reference sequence). This CDR3 comprises 15 residues. V was clipped by 1 base and J by 0 bases, with 13 bases between them. CDR3: CAWSARTVSSYEQYF. CDR3 sequence (DNA): TGTGCCTGGAGTGCAAGGACAGTAAGCTCCTACGAGCAGTACTTC.

The chain has TRBV7-9 and TRBJ1-1; a possible D gene is TRBD1 (6 bases). This CDR3 spans 14 amino acids. Trimming removed 1 base at V and 5 bases at J, with 11 bases between. The V gene's germline CDR1 is SEHNR and CDR2 FQNEAQ (reference sequence). CDR3 DNA sequence: TGTGCCAGCAGCTTAGTCAGGGGTTATACTGAAGCTTTCTTT. This translates into CASSLVRGYTEAFF.

This clonotype was observed a handful of times. This rearrangement joins TRBV7-2 to TRBJ2-5; 9 positions match TRBD2. This CDR3 is built from 19 residues. Unmatched junction bases numbered 18, after V lost 3 bases and J lost 4 bases. Germline CDR1 reads SGHTA; CDR2 reads FQGNSA. CDR3 sequence (DNA): TGTGCCAGCAGCTTGGGGATTAGCGGGGGAGACCCCCATGGAGAGACCCAGTACTTC. Its translation: CASSLGISGGDPHGETQYF.

The V gene is TRBV29-1, the J gene TRBJ2-2; 8 nucleotides align to TRBD2. The V segment lost 5 bases and the J segment 2 bases; nucleotides outside the gene matches: 16. There are 18 residues in the CDR3. Germline V lookup: CDR1 SQVTM, CDR2 ANQGSEA. The CDR3 DNA is TGCAGCGTTTTCCCTCGGGGGGGTAGCGGGGCTAACACCGGGGAGCTGTTTTTT. Its protein product is CSVFPRGGSGANTGELFF.

This clonotype has only a few counts. This chain joins TRBV13 and TRBJ1-6; D is ambiguous. Germline lookup yields CDR1 PRHDT and CDR2 FYEKMQ (reference sequence). The CDR3 extends over 12 amino acids. The V and J ends lost 2 bases and 7 bases respectively, with 3 bases between them. The CDR3 DNA reads as TGTGCCAGCAGCTTACAGAATTCACCCCTCCACTTT. Translated, it gives CASSLQNSPLHF.